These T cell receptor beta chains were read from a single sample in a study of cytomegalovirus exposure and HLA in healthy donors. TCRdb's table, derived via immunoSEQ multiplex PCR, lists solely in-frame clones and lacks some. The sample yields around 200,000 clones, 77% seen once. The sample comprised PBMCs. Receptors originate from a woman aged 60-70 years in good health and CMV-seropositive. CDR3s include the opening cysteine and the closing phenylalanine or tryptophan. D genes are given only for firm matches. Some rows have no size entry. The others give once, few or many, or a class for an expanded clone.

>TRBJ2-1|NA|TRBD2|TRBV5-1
CASSIGTSGLRSYNEQFF
TGCGCCAGCAGCATAGGGACTAGCGGGCTCCGCTCCTACAATGAGCAGTTCTTC
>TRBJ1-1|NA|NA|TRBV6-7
CARRQQSNTEAFF
TGTGCCCGACGACAGCAATCGAACACTGAAGCTTTCTTT
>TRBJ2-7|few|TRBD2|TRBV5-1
CASSKLAGVDYEQYF
TGCGCCAGCAGCAAACTAGCGGGAGTTGACTACGAGCAGTACTTC
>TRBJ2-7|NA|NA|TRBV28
CASSSGSTEQYF
TGTGCCAGCAGTTCTGGGAGTACCGAGCAGTACTTC
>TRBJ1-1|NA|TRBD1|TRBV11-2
CASSLRPGQGTQGTEAFF
TGTGCCAGCAGCTTACGCCCGGGACAGGGGACGCAAGGCACTGAAGCTTTCTTT
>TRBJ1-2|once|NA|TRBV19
CASRNEDRAQGGYTF
TGTGCCAGTAGAAATGAGGACCGCGCGCAGGGTGGCTACACCTTC
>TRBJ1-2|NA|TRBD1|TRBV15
CATSISRTGNYGYTF
TGTGCCACCAGCATTAGCCGGACAGGAAACTATGGCTACACCTTC
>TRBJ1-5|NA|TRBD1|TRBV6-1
CASGTDYSNQPQHF
TGTGCCAGCGGGACAGACTATAGCAATCAGCCCCAGCATTTT
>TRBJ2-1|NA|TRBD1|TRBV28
CASSLLGGGEQFF
TGTGCCAGCAGTTTATTAGGGGGCGGTGAGCAGTTCTTC
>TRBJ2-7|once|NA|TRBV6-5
CASSTEAVFEQYF
TGTGCCAGCAGTACGGAGGCAGTTTTCGAGCAGTACTTC
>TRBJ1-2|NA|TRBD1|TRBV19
CASSPRDRSYGYTF
TGTGCCAGTAGTCCCCGGGACAGATCCTATGGCTACACCTTC
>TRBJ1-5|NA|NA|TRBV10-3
CAISDNKAGRNQPQHF
TGTGCCATCAGTGACAATAAGGCAGGGCGGAATCAGCCCCAGCATTTT
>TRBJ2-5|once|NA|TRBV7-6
CASSKTNPGQETQYF
TGTGCCAGCAGCAAAACGAACCCCGGTCAAGAGACCCAGTACTTC
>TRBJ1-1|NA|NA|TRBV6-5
CASRQQPNTEAFF
TGTGCCAGCAGGCAACAACCGAACACTGAAGCTTTCTTT
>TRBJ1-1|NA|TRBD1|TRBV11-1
CASSFSGGSADTEAFF
TGTGCCAGCAGCTTTTCAGGGGGCTCCGCGGACACTGAAGCTTTCTTT
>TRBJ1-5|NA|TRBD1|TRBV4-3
CASSQDTDRDQPQHF
TGCGCCAGCAGCCAAGATACGGACAGGGATCAGCCCCAGCATTTT
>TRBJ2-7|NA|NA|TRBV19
CASSISGDYEQYF
TGTGCCAGTAGTATTTCGGGGGACTACGAGCAGTACTTC
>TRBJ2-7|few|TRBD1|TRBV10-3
CAISDSGTGGWRQYF
TGTGCCATCAGTGATTCCGGGACAGGGGGCTGGAGGCAGTACTTC